This T cell receptor (beta chain) was observed in a study of cytomegalovirus exposure and HLA in healthy donors. Overall study findings and caveats: Highest at DRB1 and lowest at HLA-C, TCR association rates differed among HLA loci in a later analysis. HLA allele associations emerged for around 16,000 TCR beta sequences in a later analysis, at 0.05 false discovery rate.

As regards this clone: Its antigen is still unknown.

The primer mix had 60 Vbeta and 13 Jbeta primers. Method: immunoSEQ multiplex PCR; TCRdb's copy keeps in-frame clones and lacks some. This sample yields some 200,000 clones, of which over 60% are seen a single time; approximately 2.4% belongs to the top ten. Germline CDR1 is KGHSH and CDR2 is LQKENI. This CDR3 is built from 14 residues. Trimming cost V 2 bases and J 1 base, with 8 bases left between them. What was sequenced was PBMCs. The V gene is TRBV18, the J gene TRBJ2-5; D possibly corresponds to TRBD1 (6 bases). The origin of this receptor is a woman aged 45-65 years in good health and CMV-seronegative. CDR3 nucleotide sequence: TGTGCCAGCTCACCAGGACAGCTCCAAGAGACCCAGTACTTC. It yields the protein CASSPGQLQETQYF.